The clone carrying this TCR beta chain was seen only once. Its antigen is not known. The source of the sample is a study of cytotoxic CD8 clonotypes in ibrutinib-treated CLL. V was trimmed by 5 bases and J by 7 bases, leaving 14 bases between them. This CDR3 is built from 13 residues. Germline V gene lookup returns CDR1 SGHTA and CDR2 FQGTGA. Here immunoSEQ multiplex PCR was the method, and the copy in TCRdb shows in-frame clones only, minus some. Altogether roughly 190,000 clones are present, over 60% being singletons, with the ten largest covering under 15%. Overall study findings and caveats: Against age-matched healthy donors, baseline clonality ran higher and tracked circulating CD8+ T-cell counts.

Cryopreserved PBMCs supplied about 1.9 micrograms of genomic DNA for TCR beta libraries. Material: PBMCs, obtained after 24 months of ibrutinib treatment. The source of this sequence is a human donor with chronic lymphocytic leukemia. The chain carries TRBV7-3 and TRBJ2-5; D assignment may be TRBD1 or TRBD2 (5 bases each). In DNA form, the CDR3 reads TGTGCCAGCAGCCCTGGACGGGGCGCGACCCAGTACTTC. As protein: CASSPGRGATQYF.